A selection of T cell receptor beta chains follows, all from one sample in a study of OX40 agonist ivuxolimab in advanced cancers. Generated by immunoSEQ multiplex PCR, the TCRdb table keeps only in-frame clones and is missing some. Among around 79,000 clones listed, approximately 85% were seen once. Material: CD4+ or CD8+ T cells sorted from blood, obtained in a trial of the OX40 agonist ivuxolimab. The receptors here all came from an adult with an advanced solid tumor such as melanoma, head and neck, liver or kidney cancer. Each CDR3 is given with its conserved first and last residue. The D gene is left open where the match is weak. Clone size appears in some rows only: once, few, many, or a class for an expanded clone.

V	J	D	size	DNA	CDR3
TRBV7-2	TRBJ1-6	TRBD1	.	TGTGCCACCCGGAGGCGGGACAGGGGGATTCGGTCACCCCTCCACTTT	CATRRRDRGIRSPLHF
TRBV5-4	TRBJ1-2	.	once	TGTGCTACCTCTCTCGGGGAGGGAGCTAACTATGGCTACACCTTC	CATSLGEGANYGYTF
TRBV7-2	TRBJ2-2	.	.	TGTGCCAGCAGCCAGGGTAGGAACACCGGGGAGCTGTTTTTT	CASSQGRNTGELFF
TRBV6-1	TRBJ2-3	TRBD2	.	TGTGCCAGCAGTGAATCTAGCGGGGGGGCCTTTCGGGATACGCAGTATTTT	CASSESSGGAFRDTQYF
TRBV6-6	TRBJ1-1	.	.	TGTGCCAGCAGTTACTCTCCAGGAAACACTGAAGCTTTCTTT	CASSYSPGNTEAFF
TRBV9	TRBJ1-3	TRBD1	.	TGTGCCAGCAGCTGGACAGGGGCGGCTGGAAACACCATATATTTT	CASSWTGAAGNTIYF
TRBV7-2	TRBJ2-2	.	.	TGTGCCAGCAGCCAGGAAATTACGAACACCGGGGAGCTGTTTTTT	CASSQEITNTGELFF
TRBV10-3	TRBJ1-1	.	.	TGTGCCATCAGTGAACGACGGACGGCGAACACTGAAGCTTTCTTT	CAISERRTANTEAFF
TRBV29-1	TRBJ2-3	TRBD1	.	TGCAGCGGGGATCAGGGGGCGGGAGATACGCAGTATTTT	CSGDQGAGDTQYF
TRBV7-9	TRBJ2-7	TRBD1	.	TGTGCCAGCAGCTTTGGACAGGGGCCCTCCTACGAGCAGTACTTC	CASSFGQGPSYEQYF
TRBV5-6	TRBJ2-7	.	.	TGTGCCAGCAGCCTCTCCAGCGGAAACGAGCAGTACTTC	CASSLSSGNEQYF
TRBV19	TRBJ2-5	TRBD1	.	TGTGCCAGTAGTATGCGGGACAGGGAGACCCAGTACTTC	CASSMRDRETQYF
TRBV19	TRBJ2-6	TRBD1	few	TGTGCCAGTAGTAGGGAGCCTTTTGGGACAGGGGGCTCTGGGGCCAACGTCCTGACTTTC	CASSREPFGTGGSGANVLTF
TRBV7-3	TRBJ2-6	.	.	TGTGCCAGCAGCTCGGGACACACCTCTGGGGCCAACGTCCTGACTTTC	CASSSGHTSGANVLTF
TRBV7-8	TRBJ1-1	TRBD1	.	TGTGCCAGCAGCACAAGGGGGACAGGGGGCCACACTGAAGCTTTCTTT	CASSTRGTGGHTEAFF
TRBV2	TRBJ2-5	.	.	TGTGCCAGCAAGGAAGGGCGCGTAGAGACCCAGTACTTC	CASKEGRVETQYF
TRBV2	TRBJ2-2	TRBD2	.	TGTGCCAGCAGTGAAGGGGGGAGGGCCGGGGAGCTGTTTTTT	CASSEGGRAGELFF
TRBV7-2	TRBJ2-5	.	.	TGTGCCAGCAGCTTCAATGCTGGGGAGACCCAGTACTTC	CASSFNAGETQYF
TRBV7-6	TRBJ2-3	TRBD2	.	TGTGCCAGCAGCAAGACTAGCGGGGCTAGCACAGATACGCAGTATTTT	CASSKTSGASTDTQYF
TRBV5-1	TRBJ1-1	.	.	TGCGCCAGCAGCTTAAGAATGAACACTGAAGCTTTCTTT	CASSLRMNTEAFF
TRBV29-1	TRBJ2-7	TRBD2	.	TGCAGCGTTGGGCCCCGCGGGGGAAGTTACGAGCAGTACTTC	CSVGPRGGSYEQYF
TRBV5-1	TRBJ1-2	.	.	TGCGCCAGCAGCTTAAACGGCCTCTCCTATGGCTACACCTTC	CASSLNGLSYGYTF
TRBV7-3	TRBJ2-3	.	.	TGTGCCAGCAGCTTACAGCAGGTAGGCCCAGATACGCAGTATTTT	CASSLQQVGPDTQYF
TRBV19	TRBJ1-6	TRBD1	.	TGTGCCAGTAGTACCTACGAACAGGGGCTTCGCTCACCCCTCCACTTT	CASSTYEQGLRSPLHF
TRBV14	TRBJ2-7	TRBD1	.	TGTGCCAGCAGCCAAGGACAGGGTAGTAACTCCTACGAGCAGTACTTC	CASSQGQGSNSYEQYF
TRBV5-1	TRBJ2-2	.	.	TGCGCCAGCAGCTTAGGGGCGCAGGGATCGGTCGGGGAGCTGTTTTTT	CASSLGAQGSVGELFF
TRBV12-5	TRBJ2-2	TRBD2	.	TGTGCTAGTGGTCGGGGGGGATCGAACACCGGGGAGCTGTTTTTT	CASGRGGSNTGELFF
TRBV6-6	TRBJ2-7	.	.	TGTGCCAGCAGTCGCGTAGGAGGGTACGAGCAGTACTTC	CASSRVGGYEQYF
TRBV2	TRBJ1-2	TRBD1	.	TGTGCCAGCAGGGCCACAGGGGAAGCTGGCTACACCTTC	CASRATGEAGYTF
TRBV5-1	TRBJ2-7	TRBD1	.	TGCGCCAGCAGCTTGGGGACAGGTTGGTCCTACGAGCAGTACTTC	CASSLGTGWSYEQYF
TRBV19	TRBJ1-5	.	.	TGTGCCAGTAGAGATTCGTTCAATCAGCCCCAGCATTTT	CASRDSFNQPQHF
TRBV5-4	TRBJ2-5	TRBD2	.	TGTGCCAGCAGCTTGTCTAGCGGGGGGCACCAAGAGACCCAGTACTTC	CASSLSSGGHQETQYF
TRBV7-9	TRBJ1-4	.	.	TGTGCCAGCAGCTCCACGGGGAAGGCCGGTGAAAAACTGTTTTTT	CASSSTGKAGEKLFF
TRBV9	TRBJ2-2	TRBD1	.	TGTGCCAGCAGCGCGGGACAGGGTGGGGCCGGGGAGCTGTTTTTT	CASSAGQGGAGELFF
TRBV7-2	TRBJ1-5	.	medium-sized	TGTGCCAGCAGCTTAAATTCGTGGCAGCCCCAGCATTTT	CASSLNSWQPQHF
TRBV19	TRBJ1-2	.	few	TGTGCCAGTAGTATAAGATTTACAGACTTATATGGCTACACCTTC	CASSIRFTDLYGYTF
TRBV6-5	TRBJ2-3	.	.	TGTGCCAGCAGTTATGGTCGCGGAAAGTGGTATTTT	CASSYGRGKWYF
TRBV28	TRBJ1-6	.	.	TGTGCCAGCAGCGGCCCGGGGGTGAATAATTCACCCCTCCACTTT	CASSGPGVNNSPLHF
TRBV27	TRBJ2-2	.	.	TGTGCCAGCATGATAGAGGGCATCCGGAACACCGGGGAGCTGTTTTTT	CASMIEGIRNTGELFF
TRBV18	TRBJ2-3	.	.	TGTGCCAGCTCGCCCTCGCCGGGACAAAGCACAGATACGCAGTATTTT	CASSPSPGQSTDTQYF
TRBV30	TRBJ2-6	.	.	TGTGCCTGGGTATCTGGGGCCAACGTCCTGACTTTC	CAWVSGANVLTF
TRBV18	TRBJ1-4	.	.	TGTGCCAGCGCCCGGGACGAGGAAAAACTGTTTTTT	CASARDEEKLFF
TRBV2	TRBJ1-5	TRBD1	.	TGTGCCAGCAGTGAACAGGGGGGAGGTCAGCCCCAGCATTTT	CASSEQGGGQPQHF
TRBV18	TRBJ2-5	.	.	TGTGCCAGCTCACCACAGTCCCAGCAAGAGACCCAGTACTTC	CASSPQSQQETQYF